The source of this T cell receptor (beta chain) is a study of blood T cell repertoires in COVID-19. Clones were read by immunoSEQ multiplex PCR, and TCRdb kept only the in-frame ones, dropping some. The repertoire holds fewer than 350,000 clones, with roughly 89% as singletons. The study recruited people aged roughly 18 to 95 years across approximately 24 US areas. There are 16 residues in the CDR3. V lost 0 bases, J lost 7 bases, and 17 bases lay in between. The germline CDR1 and CDR2 sequences are SGHRS and YFSETQ. This rearrangement joins TRBV5-1 to TRBJ2-1; tentatively, D is TRBD2 (6 bases). This clonotype originated in a man aged 55 to 70 who had recovered from COVID-19. The specimen was PBMCs or T cells enriched from blood (not recorded which). The CDR3 DNA follows: TGCGCCAGCAGCTTGGAGGCCCGATCAGCGGGTAATGAGCAGTTCTTC. Its protein is CASSLEARSAGNEQFF.